Shown below are 13 T cell receptor beta chains from a single sample sequenced in a study of radiotherapy plus CTLA-4 blockade in lung cancer. The repertoire was sequenced with immunoSEQ multiplex PCR; TCRdb's copy has only in-frame clones and lacks some. Here the sample spans around 26,000 clones, about three quarters being singletons. The sample here was peripheral blood, taken from a patient treated with radiotherapy plus ipilimumab. The receptors were sampled from a human donor with non-small cell lung cancer who had stable disease on radiotherapy plus ipilimumab.

V gene TRBV5-5 combines with J gene TRBJ1-6; 7 positions agree with TRBD1. J gave up 13 bases and V 0 bases, and 4 bases lay outside the gene matches. CDR3 length equals 13 residues. The germline V gene has CDR1 SGHKS and CDR2 YYEKEE (reference sequence). Here the CDR3 DNA reads TGTGCCAGCAGCTTGGAGAACAGGGGCCCCCTCCACTTT. Encoded protein: CASSLENRGPLHF. Full variable domain (rest looked up from reference TRBV5-5 and TRBJ1-6): DAGVTQSPTHLIKTRGQQVTLRCSPISGHKSVSWYQQVLGQGPQFIFQYYEKEERGRGNFPDRFSARQFPNYSSELNVNALLLGDSALYLCASSLENRGPLHFGNGTRLTVT.

The chain uses TRBV5-6 and TRBJ2-3; TRBD2 might be the D (7 bases). This CDR3 comprises 15 residues. Germline CDR1 and CDR2: SGHDT and YYEEEE. Trimming removed 0 bases from V and 7 bases from J, with 15 bases in between. CDR3: CASSLERGAPYTQYF. In DNA, the CDR3 is TGTGCCAGCAGCTTGGAACGGGGGGCGCCGTATACGCAGTATTTT.

J is TRBJ2-2 and V is TRBV5-8, with D unclear. V was pared by 4 bases and J by 1 base, with 11 bases between. The CDR3 length is 15 residues. Germline V gene sequence: CDR1 SGHTS, CDR2 YDEGEE. CDR3 sequence reads: CASSEVVLNTGELFF. The CDR3 DNA follows: TGTGCCAGCAGCGAAGTGGTACTGAACACCGGGGAGCTGTTTTTT.

The chain combines TRBV9 with TRBJ1-2, with 9 bases aligning to TRBD1. This CDR3 is built from 16 residues. V gave up 0 bases and J gave up 7 bases; unmatched junction bases: 10. The germline V gene has CDR1 SGDLS and CDR2 YYNGEE. The CDR3 reads CASSVAGRQGVGGYTF. The CDR3 DNA sequence: TGTGCCAGCAGCGTAGCGGGCCGACAGGGGGTGGGTGGCTACACCTTC.

CDR3 DNA sequence: TGTGCCAGCAGCCAACTCACCAATACCAAGAGGGCCCAGTACTTC. This encodes CASSQLTNTKRAQYF. The chain combines TRBV4-2 with TRBJ2-5; maybe TRBD2 (5 bases). V shed 2 bases and J shed 9 bases, with 19 bases lying between them. The CDR3 covers 15 residues. Germline V gene sequence: CDR1 LGHNA, CDR2 YNFKEQ.

The chain uses TRBV6-5 and TRBJ2-3, with TRBD1 identical over 7 bases. Germline CDR1 and CDR2: MNHEY and SVGAGI. The CDR3 sequence is 15 residues long. The V gene end was trimmed by 7 bases and the J gene end by 5 bases; junction bases not matched to a gene: 12. Here the CDR3 reads CASKTQGYFGDTQYF. The CDR3 DNA sequence: TGTGCCAGCAAGACACAGGGGTACTTTGGAGATACGCAGTATTTT.

This clone appeared once. The chain employs TRBV6-1 and TRBJ1-4; no clear D. V was cut by 5 bases and J by 7 bases, with 14 bases left in between. The CDR3 runs to 14 residues. From germline, CDR1 is MNHNS and CDR2 SASEGT. The CDR3 reads CASSRTQRGEKLFF. The CDR3 nucleotides are TGTGCCAGCAGTAGGACCCAGCGGGGTGAAAAACTGTTTTTT.

The rearrangement uses TRBV2 and TRBJ2-5; D may be TRBD1 (5 bases). V gave up 7 bases and J gave up 4 bases, with 10 bases separating them. Germline CDR1 and CDR2: SNHLY and FYNNEI. CDR3 length: 12 residues. The CDR3: CASIRGGETQYF. In DNA form, the CDR3 reads TGTGCCAGCATAAGGGGTGGAGAGACCCAGTACTTC.

Comment on this clone: This CDR3 is also generated by other DNA sequences in the sample. V and J are TRBV7-3 and TRBJ2-2; unclear D gene. The V gene lost 6 bases and the J gene lost 0 bases, with 8 bases spanning the gap. This CDR3 has 14 amino acids. Germline V CDR1 and CDR2: SGHTA, FQGTGA. In DNA, the CDR3 is TGTGCCAGCAGTTTAGGGTCGAACACCGGGGAGCTGTTTTTT. Translated, it gives CASSLGSNTGELFF.

The V and J genes are TRBV28 and TRBJ2-3; 9 nucleotides align to TRBD2. Germline CDR1 and CDR2: MDHEN and SYDVKM. The CDR3 is 16 amino acids. Losses at the gene ends were 11 bases for V and 5 bases for J; bases not matched to a gene: 17. The CDR3, as DNA: TGTGCCGCGACCCCACCCATAGCGGGAGTTCGAGATACGCAGTATTTT. As protein: CAATPPIAGVRDTQYF.

This sequence joins TRBV11-2 and TRBJ2-5; D is possibly TRBD1 (6 bases). The CDR3 spans 14 residues. The V gene lost 5 bases and the J gene lost 5 bases, with 15 bases spanning the gap. Germline loops: CDR1 SGHAT, CDR2 FQNNGV. As DNA, the CDR3 is TGTGCCAGCAGCACGGGCGGCAGGGGCGAGACCCAGTACTTC. This translates into CASSTGGRGETQYF.

The chain has TRBV7-2 and TRBJ2-5, with TRBD2 matching 7 bases. The CDR3 sequence is 17 residues long. V was clipped by 2 bases and J by 5 bases; unmatched bases: 14. Germline CDR1 is SGHTA and CDR2 is FQGNSA. The CDR3 sequence: CASSLRGAGEVMETQYF. The CDR3 nucleotides are TGTGCCAGCAGCTTACGGGGCGCGGGAGAGGTTATGGAGACCCAGTACTTC. Using reference TRBV7-2 and TRBJ2-5 for the parts outside the CDR3, the full variable domain is GAGVSQSPSNKVTEKGKDVELRCDPISGHTALYWYRQSLGQGLEFLIYFQGNSAPDKSGLPSDRFSAERTGGSVSTLTIQRTQQEDSAVYLCASSLRGAGEVMETQYFGPGTRLLVL.

This clone was recorded only once. This chain joins TRBV11-3 and TRBJ2-3; D remains unclear. The V end lost 4 bases, the J end lost 0 bases, and 14 bases lay between the germline ends. The V gene's germline CDR1 is SGHNT and CDR2 YENEEA. The CDR3 runs 16 residues. The CDR3, as DNA: TGTGCCAGCAGCTCAGGTTCTAGAGCTAGCACAGATACGCAGTATTTT. Its protein product is CASSSGSRASTDTQYF.